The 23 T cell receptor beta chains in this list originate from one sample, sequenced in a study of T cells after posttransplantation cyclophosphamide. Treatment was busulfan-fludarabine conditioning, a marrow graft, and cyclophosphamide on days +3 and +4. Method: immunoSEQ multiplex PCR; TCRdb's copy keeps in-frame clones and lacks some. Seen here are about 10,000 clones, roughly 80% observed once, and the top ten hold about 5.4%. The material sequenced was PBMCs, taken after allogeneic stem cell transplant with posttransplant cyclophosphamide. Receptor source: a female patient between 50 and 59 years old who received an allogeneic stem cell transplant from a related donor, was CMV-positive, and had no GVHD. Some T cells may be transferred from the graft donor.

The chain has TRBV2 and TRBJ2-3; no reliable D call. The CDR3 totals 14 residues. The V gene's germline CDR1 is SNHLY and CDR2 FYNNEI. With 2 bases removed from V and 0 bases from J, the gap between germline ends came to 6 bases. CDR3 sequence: CASSELLSTDTQYF. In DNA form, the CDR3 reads TGTGCCAGCAGTGAACTACTCAGCACAGATACGCAGTATTTT. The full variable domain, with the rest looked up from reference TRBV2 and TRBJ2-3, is EPEVTQTPSHQVTQMGQEVILRCVPISNHLYFYWYRQILGQKVEFLVSFYNNEISEKSEIFDDQFSVERPDGSNFTLKIRSTKLEDSAMYFCASSELLSTDTQYFGPGTRLTVL.

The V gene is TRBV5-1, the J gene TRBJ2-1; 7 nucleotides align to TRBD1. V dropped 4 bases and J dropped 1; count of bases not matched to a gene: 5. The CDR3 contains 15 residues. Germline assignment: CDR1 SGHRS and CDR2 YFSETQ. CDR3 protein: CASSIRDSSYNEQFF. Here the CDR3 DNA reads TGCGCCAGCAGCATCCGGGACAGTTCCTACAATGAGCAGTTCTTC.

The CDR3 region is CATQGRANSPLHF. CDR3 DNA sequence: TGTGCAACCCAGGGGAGGGCGAATTCACCCCTCCACTTT. The V call is TRBV5-8, the J call TRBJ1-6; tentatively, D is TRBD1 (6 bases). CDR1 SGHTS and CDR2 YDEGEE come from the germline V gene. This CDR3 contains 13 residues.

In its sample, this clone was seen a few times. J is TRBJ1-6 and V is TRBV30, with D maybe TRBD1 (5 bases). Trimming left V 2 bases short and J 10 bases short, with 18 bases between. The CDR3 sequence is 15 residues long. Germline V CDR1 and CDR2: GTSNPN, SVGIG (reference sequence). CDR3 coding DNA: TGTGCCTGGAGTAGGGGCGGGACTACGGAGTCACCCCTCCACTTT. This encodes CAWSRGGTTESPLHF.

The DNA of the CDR3 is TGTGCCAGCTCACCATTCGAACAGCCACAGGCGGGCTACACCTTC. It is translated as CASSPFEQPQAGYTF. This chain uses TRBV18 with TRBJ1-2; tentatively, D is TRBD1 (5 bases). There are 15 residues in the CDR3. Trimming removed 2 bases from V and 8 bases from J, with 18 bases in between. The germline CDR1 and CDR2 sequences are KGHSH and LQKENI.

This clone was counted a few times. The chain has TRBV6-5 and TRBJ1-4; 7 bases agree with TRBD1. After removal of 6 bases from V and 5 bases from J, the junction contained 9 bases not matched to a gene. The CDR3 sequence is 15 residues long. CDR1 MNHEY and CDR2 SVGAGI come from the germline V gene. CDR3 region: CASRSVPGQNEKLFF. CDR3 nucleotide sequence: TGTGCCAGCAGATCTGTTCCGGGACAGAATGAAAAACTGTTTTTT.

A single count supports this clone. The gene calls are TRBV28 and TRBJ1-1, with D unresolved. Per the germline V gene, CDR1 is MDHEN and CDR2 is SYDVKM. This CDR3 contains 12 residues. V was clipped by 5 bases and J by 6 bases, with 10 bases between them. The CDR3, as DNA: TGTGCCAGCAGTCCATCGAGGGCTGAAGCTTTCTTT. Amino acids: CASSPSRAEAFF.

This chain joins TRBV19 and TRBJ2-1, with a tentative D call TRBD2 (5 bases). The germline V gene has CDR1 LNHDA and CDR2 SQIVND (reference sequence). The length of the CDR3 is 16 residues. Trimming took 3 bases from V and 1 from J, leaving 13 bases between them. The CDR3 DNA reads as TGTGCCAGTAGTATGCAGGCGGGCGGTTCCTACAATGAGCAGTTCTTC. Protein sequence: CASSMQAGGSYNEQFF.

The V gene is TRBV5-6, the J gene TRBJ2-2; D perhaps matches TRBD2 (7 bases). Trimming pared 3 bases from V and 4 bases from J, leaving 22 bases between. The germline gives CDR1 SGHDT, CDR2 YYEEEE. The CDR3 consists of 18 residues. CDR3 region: CASSSSLVGGPGTGELFF. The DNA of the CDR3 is TGTGCCAGCAGCTCCTCGTTGGTGGGGGGGCCCGGCACCGGGGAGCTGTTTTTT.

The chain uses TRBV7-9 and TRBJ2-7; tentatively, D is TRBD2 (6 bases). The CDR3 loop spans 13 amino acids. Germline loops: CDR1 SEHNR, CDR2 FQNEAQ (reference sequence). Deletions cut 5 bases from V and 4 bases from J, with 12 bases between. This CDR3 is CASSPGLPYEQYF. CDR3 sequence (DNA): TGTGCCAGCAGCCCCGGACTACCGTACGAGCAGTACTTC.

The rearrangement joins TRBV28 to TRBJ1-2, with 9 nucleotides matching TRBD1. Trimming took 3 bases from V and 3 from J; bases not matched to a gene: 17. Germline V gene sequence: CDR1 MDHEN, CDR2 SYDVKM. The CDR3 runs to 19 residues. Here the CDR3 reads CASSLGGLGTGFFDYGYTF. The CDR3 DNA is TGTGCCAGCAGTTTGGGCGGGTTGGGGACAGGGTTTTTTGACTATGGCTACACCTTC.

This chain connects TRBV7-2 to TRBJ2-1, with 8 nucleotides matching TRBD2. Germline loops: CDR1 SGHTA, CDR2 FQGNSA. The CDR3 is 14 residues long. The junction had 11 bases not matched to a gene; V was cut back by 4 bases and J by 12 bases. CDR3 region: CASSSSLAGSVQFF. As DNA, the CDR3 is TGTGCCAGCAGCTCATCTTTAGCGGGGAGCGTGCAGTTCTTC.

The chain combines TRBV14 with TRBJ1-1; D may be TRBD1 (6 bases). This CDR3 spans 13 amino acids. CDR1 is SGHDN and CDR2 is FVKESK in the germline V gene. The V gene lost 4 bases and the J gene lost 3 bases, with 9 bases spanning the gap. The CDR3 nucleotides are TGTGCCAGCAGCCTTAACAGGGACACTGAAGCTTTCTTT. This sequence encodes CASSLNRDTEAFF.

CDR3 residues: CASSTRTGDSNQPQHF. CDR3 sequence (DNA): TGTGCCAGCAGCACACGGACAGGGGATAGCAATCAGCCCCAGCATTTT. The V gene is TRBV7-2, the J gene TRBJ1-5, with 9 bases identical to TRBD1. Germline CDR1 is SGHTA and CDR2 is FQGNSA. The CDR3 contains 16 residues. V dropped 5 bases and J dropped 0; count of bases not matched to a gene: 5.

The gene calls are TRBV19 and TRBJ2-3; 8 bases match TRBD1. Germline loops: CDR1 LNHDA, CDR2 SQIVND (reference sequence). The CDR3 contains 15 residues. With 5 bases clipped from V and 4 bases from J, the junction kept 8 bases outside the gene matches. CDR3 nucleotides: TGTGCCAGTAGTGGGCCGACAGGGGACGCAGATACGCAGTATTTT. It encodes CASSGPTGDADTQYF. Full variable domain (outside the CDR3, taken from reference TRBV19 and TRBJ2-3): DGGITQSPKYLFRKEGQNVTLSCEQNLNHDAMYWYRQDPGQGLRLIYYSQIVNDFQKGDIAEGYSVSREKKESFPLTVTSAQKNPTAFYLCASSGPTGDADTQYFGPGTRLTVL.

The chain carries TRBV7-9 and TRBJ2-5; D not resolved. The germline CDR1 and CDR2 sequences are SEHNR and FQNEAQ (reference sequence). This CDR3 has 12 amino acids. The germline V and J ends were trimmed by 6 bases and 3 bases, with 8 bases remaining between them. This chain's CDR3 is CASSLSKETQYF. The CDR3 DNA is TGTGCCAGCAGTTTGAGTAAAGAGACCCAGTACTTC.

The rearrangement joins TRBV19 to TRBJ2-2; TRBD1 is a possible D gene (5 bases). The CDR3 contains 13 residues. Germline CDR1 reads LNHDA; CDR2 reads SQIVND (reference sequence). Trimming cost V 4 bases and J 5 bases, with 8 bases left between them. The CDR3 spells CASSTQGTGELFF. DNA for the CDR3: TGTGCCAGTAGTACTCAGGGAACCGGGGAGCTGTTTTTT.

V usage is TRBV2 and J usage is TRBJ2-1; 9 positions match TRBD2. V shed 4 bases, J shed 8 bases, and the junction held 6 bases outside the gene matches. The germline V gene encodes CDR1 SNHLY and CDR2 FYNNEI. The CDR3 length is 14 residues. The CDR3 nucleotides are TGTGCCAGCAGTGCTCAGCGGGGGGCTCATGAGCAGTTCTTC. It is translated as CASSAQRGAHEQFF.

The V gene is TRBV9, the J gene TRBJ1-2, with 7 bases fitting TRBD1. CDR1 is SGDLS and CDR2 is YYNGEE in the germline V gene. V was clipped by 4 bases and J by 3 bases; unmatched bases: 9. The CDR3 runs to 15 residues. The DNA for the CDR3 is TGTGCCAGCAGCAAAAGACAGGGTATGGACTATGGCTACACCTTC. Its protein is CASSKRQGMDYGYTF. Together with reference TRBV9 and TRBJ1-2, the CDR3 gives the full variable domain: DSGVTQTPKHLITATGQRVTLRCSPRSGDLSVYWYQQSLDQGLQFLIQYYNGEERAKGNILERFSAQQFPDLHSELNLSSLELGDSALYFCASSKRQGMDYGYTFGSGTRLTVV.

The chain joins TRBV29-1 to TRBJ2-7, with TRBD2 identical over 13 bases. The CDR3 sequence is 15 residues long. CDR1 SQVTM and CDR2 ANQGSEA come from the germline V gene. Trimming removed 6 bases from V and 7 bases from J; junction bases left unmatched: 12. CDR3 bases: TGCAGCGTCCCCGGACTAGCGGGGGCCCCCACGGAGCAGTACTTC. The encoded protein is CSVPGLAGAPTEQYF.

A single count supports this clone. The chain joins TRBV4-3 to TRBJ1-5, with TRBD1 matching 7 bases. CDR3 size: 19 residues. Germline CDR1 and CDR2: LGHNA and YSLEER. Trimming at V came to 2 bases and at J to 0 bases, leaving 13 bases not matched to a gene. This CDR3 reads CASSQSYAGGYFSNQPQHF. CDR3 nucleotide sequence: TGCGCCAGCAGCCAATCGTATGCAGGGGGTTACTTTAGCAATCAGCCCCAGCATTTT.

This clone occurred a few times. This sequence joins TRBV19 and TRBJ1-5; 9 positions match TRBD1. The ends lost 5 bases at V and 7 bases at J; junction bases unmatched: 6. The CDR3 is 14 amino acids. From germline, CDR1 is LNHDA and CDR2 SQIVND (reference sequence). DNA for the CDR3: TGTGCCAGTAGTGAACAGGGGGCGAGCCAGCCCCAGCATTTT. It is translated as CASSEQGASQPQHF.

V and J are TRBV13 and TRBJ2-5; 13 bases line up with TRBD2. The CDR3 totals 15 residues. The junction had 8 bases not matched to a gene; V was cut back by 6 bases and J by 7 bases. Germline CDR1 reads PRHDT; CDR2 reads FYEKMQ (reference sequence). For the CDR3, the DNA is TGTGCCAGCAGAGAAAGGACTAGCGGGGGATTGACCCAGTACTTC. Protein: CASRERTSGGLTQYF.